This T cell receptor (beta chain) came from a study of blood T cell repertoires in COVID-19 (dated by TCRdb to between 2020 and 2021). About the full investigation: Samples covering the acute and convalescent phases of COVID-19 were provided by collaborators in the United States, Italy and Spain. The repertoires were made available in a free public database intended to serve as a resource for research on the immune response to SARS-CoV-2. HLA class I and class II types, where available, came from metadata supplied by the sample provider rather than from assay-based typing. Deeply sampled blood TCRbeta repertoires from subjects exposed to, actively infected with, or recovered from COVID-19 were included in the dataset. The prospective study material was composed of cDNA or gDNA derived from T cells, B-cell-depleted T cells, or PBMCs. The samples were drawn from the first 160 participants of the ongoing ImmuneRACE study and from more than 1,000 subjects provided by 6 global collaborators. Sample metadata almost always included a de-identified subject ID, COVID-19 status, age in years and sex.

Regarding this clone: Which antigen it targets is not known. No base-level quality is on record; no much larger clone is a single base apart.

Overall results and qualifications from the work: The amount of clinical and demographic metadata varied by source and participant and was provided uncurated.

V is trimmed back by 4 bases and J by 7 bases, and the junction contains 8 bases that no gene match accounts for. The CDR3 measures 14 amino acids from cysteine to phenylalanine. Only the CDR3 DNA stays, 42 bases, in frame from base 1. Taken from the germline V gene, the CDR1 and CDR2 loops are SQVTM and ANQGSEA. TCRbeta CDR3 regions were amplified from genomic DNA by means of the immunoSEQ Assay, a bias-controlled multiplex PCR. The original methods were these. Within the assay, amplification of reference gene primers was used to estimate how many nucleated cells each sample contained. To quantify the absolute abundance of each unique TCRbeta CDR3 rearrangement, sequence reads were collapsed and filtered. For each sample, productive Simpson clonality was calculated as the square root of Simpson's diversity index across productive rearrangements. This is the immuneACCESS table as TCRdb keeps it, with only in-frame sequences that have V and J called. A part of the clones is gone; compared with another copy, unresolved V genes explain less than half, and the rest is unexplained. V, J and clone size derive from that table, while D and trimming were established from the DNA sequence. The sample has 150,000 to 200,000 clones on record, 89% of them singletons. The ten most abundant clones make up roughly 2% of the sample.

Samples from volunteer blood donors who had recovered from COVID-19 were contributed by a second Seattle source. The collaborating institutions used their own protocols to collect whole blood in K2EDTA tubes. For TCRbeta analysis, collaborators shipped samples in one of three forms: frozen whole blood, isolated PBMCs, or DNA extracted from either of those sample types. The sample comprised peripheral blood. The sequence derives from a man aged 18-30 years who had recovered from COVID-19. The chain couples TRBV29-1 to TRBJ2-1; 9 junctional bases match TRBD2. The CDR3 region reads CSVGIAGVRNEQFF. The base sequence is TGCAGCGTTGGAATAGCGGGAGTTCGTAATGAGCAGTTCTTC.